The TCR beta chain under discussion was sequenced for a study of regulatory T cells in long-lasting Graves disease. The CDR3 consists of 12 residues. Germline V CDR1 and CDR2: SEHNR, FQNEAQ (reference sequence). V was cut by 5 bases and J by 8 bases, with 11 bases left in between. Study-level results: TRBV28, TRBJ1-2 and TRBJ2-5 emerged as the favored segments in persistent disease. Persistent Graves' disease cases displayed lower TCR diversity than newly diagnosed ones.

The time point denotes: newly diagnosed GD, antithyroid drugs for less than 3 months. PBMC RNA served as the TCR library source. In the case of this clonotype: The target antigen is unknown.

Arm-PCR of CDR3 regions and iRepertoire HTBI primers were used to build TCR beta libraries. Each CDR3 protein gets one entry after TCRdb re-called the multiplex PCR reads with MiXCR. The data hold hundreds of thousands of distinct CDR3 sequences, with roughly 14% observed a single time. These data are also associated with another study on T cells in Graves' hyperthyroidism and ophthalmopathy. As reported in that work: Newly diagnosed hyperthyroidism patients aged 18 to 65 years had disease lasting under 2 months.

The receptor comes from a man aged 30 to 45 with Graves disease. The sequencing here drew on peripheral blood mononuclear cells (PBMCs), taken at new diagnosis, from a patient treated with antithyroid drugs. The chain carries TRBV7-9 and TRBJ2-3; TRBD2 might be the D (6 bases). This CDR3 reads CASSIGGITQYF. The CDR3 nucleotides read TGTGCCAGCAGCATAGGAGGGATTACGCAGTATTTT. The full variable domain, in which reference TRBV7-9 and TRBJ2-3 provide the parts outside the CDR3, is DTGVSQNPRHKITKRGQNVTFRCDPISEHNRLYWYRQTLGQGPEFLTYFQNEAQLEKSRLLSDRFSAERPKGSFSTLEIQRTEQGDSAMYLCASSIGGITQYFGPGTRLTVL.